These 30 T cell receptor beta chains were sequenced from one sample in a study of blood T cell repertoires in COVID-19. Profiling relied on immunoSEQ multiplex PCR, and the TCRdb table lists in-frame clones only, not all of them. The table has some 190,000 clones, about four fifths seen once. The specimen was peripheral blood. The receptors were gathered from a woman in her 70s with active or convalescent COVID-19.

This clone was picked up one time. CDR3 amino acids: CASRGQVGLKEQYF. CDR3 bases: TGTGCCAGCAGGGGACAGGTGGGATTGAAGGAGCAGTACTTC. The chain uses TRBV6-5 and TRBJ2-7; TRBD1 matches 8 bases. With V trimmed by 6 bases and J by 7 bases, 11 bases remained unmatched. CDR1 and CDR2 from the germline V gene are MNHEY and SVGAGI. This CDR3 has 14 amino acids.

The V gene is TRBV27, the J gene TRBJ2-7; TRBD2 matches at 11 bases. V gave up 5 bases and J gave up 0 bases; unmatched junction bases: 15. Germline V gives CDR1 MNHEY, CDR2 SMNVEV (reference sequence). This CDR3 has 19 amino acids. The chain's CDR3 is CASSPGTSGPYSSSYEQYF. The CDR3 DNA reads TGTGCCAGCAGTCCCGGGACTAGCGGTCCCTACAGCAGCTCCTACGAGCAGTACTTC.

The V call is TRBV7-9, the J call TRBJ1-1; D not resolved. The CDR3 covers 13 residues. Germline CDR1 and CDR2: SEHNR and FQNEAQ (reference sequence). Trimming took off 0 bases at V and 5 bases at J, with 7 bases between the two ends. CDR3 sequence (DNA): TGTGCCAGCAGCTTAGCGATGAGGACTGAAGCTTTCTTT. This translates into CASSLAMRTEAFF.

A few counts support this clone. This chain uses TRBV7-6 with TRBJ2-7; weak D call: TRBD2 (6 bases). Trimming shortened V by 4 bases and J by 5 bases, and 15 bases separated the two germline ends. The CDR3 extends over 14 amino acids. Per the germline V gene, CDR1 is SGHVS and CDR2 is FNYEAQ. CDR3 bases: TGTGCCAGCAGCTCGACGGTGGGGGGAGACGAGCAGTACTTC. Protein: CASSSTVGGDEQYF.

The chain uses TRBV27 and TRBJ1-5, with D uncertain. The CDR3 totals 13 residues. With 2 bases removed from V and 1 base from J, the gap between germline ends came to 3 bases. CDR1 is MNHEY, CDR2 SMNVEV, per germline (reference sequence). In nucleotides, the CDR3 is TGTGCCAGCAGTTTACGGAGCAATCAGCCCCAGCATTTT. It yields the protein CASSLRSNQPQHF.

The chain carries TRBV18 and TRBJ1-5; D perhaps matches TRBD1 (5 bases). The V end lost 3 bases, the J end lost 5 bases, and 11 bases lay between the germline ends. Looked up from germline, CDR1 is KGHSH and CDR2 is LQKENI. There are 14 residues in the CDR3. The CDR3 protein is CASSPGLVDQPQHF. CDR3 coding DNA: TGTGCCAGCTCACCGGGGCTGGTGGATCAGCCCCAGCATTTT.

The count of this clone is one. The junction does not match germline at one end; this may be a read error. J is TRBJ1-5 and V is TRBV2; TRBD1 is a possible D gene (5 bases). Germline assignment: CDR1 SNHLY and CDR2 FYNNEI. The CDR3 consists of 15 residues. The CDR3 nucleotides read TGTGCCAGCAGGGAAGGACAATACGCAAGACAGCCCCAGCATTTT. Its protein product is CASREGQYARQPQHF. Combining the CDR3 with reference TRBV2 and TRBJ1-5 gives the whole variable domain EPEVTQTPSHQVTQMGQEVILRCVPISNHLYFYWYRQILGQKVEFLVSFYNNEISEKSEIFDDQFSVERPDGSNFTLKIRSTKLEDSAMYFCASREGQYARQPQHFGDGTRLSIL.

This chain joins TRBV28 and TRBJ2-3; 16 nucleotides agree with TRBD2. The CDR3 is 18 residues long. Germline V gene lookup returns CDR1 MDHEN and CDR2 SYDVKM. V shed 3 bases, J shed 4 bases, and the junction held 7 bases outside the gene matches. CDR3 residues: CASSLGLAGGSYADTQYF. CDR3 DNA: TGTGCCAGCAGTTTGGGACTAGCGGGAGGGTCGTACGCAGATACGCAGTATTTT.

This clone was observed a single time. The chain has TRBV19 and TRBJ2-7, with D perhaps matching TRBD1 (5 bases). The CDR3 spans 13 residues. V shed 4 bases and J shed 1 base, with 8 bases lying between them. Germline V CDR1 and CDR2: LNHDA, SQIVND (reference sequence). The CDR3 is CASSTAGSYEQYF. The CDR3 nucleotides read TGTGCCAGTAGTACGGCAGGGTCCTACGAGCAGTACTTC.

This chain uses TRBV6-5 with TRBJ2-3, with 7 bases fitting TRBD1. Trimming at V came to 4 bases and at J to 3 bases, leaving 4 bases not matched to a gene. CDR1 is MNHEY and CDR2 is SVGAGI in the germline V gene. The CDR3 extends over 14 amino acids. CDR3 bases: TGTGCCAGCAGTTTACAACAGGGGACAGATACGCAGTATTTT. Translation: CASSLQQGTDTQYF.

The gene calls are TRBV5-5 and TRBJ2-1; 9 bases fit TRBD2. Germline CDR1 and CDR2: SGHKS and YYEKEE (reference sequence). This CDR3 is built from 17 residues. V was clipped by 2 bases and J by 5 bases; unmatched bases: 11. CDR3 DNA sequence: TGTGCCAGCAGCTTAAATTTAGCGGGAGTTTTCGACAATGAGCAGTTCTTC. Protein product: CASSLNLAGVFDNEQFF. The full variable domain, in which reference TRBV5-5 and TRBJ2-1 provide the parts outside the CDR3, is DAGVTQSPTHLIKTRGQQVTLRCSPISGHKSVSWYQQVLGQGPQFIFQYYEKEERGRGNFPDRFSARQFPNYSSELNVNALLLGDSALYLCASSLNLAGVFDNEQFFGPGTRLTVL.

The CDR3 spells CASSLPGNQPQHF. In DNA form, the CDR3 reads TGCGCCAGCAGCCTCCCGGGCAATCAGCCCCAGCATTTT. The rearrangement joins TRBV5-1 to TRBJ1-5; no definite D call. In germline, CDR1 is SGHRS, CDR2 YFSETQ. CDR3 length equals 13 residues. V lost 4 bases and J lost 2, with 7 bases in between.

This clone was detected once. The chain couples TRBV19 to TRBJ1-2; TRBD1 might be the D (6 bases). The germline V and J ends were trimmed by 10 bases and 6 bases, with 18 bases remaining between them. This CDR3 is 13 amino acids long. Germline assignment: CDR1 LNHDA and CDR2 SQIVND (reference sequence). This CDR3 is CATAQGSGDGYTF. CDR3 nucleotide sequence: TGTGCCACGGCACAGGGCAGTGGGGATGGCTACACCTTC.

The table lists this clone with a count of one. The chain is built from TRBV12-3 or TRBV12-4 and TRBJ2-3; D is perhaps TRBD2 (5 bases). V was pared by 2 bases and J by 8 bases, with 8 bases between. The CDR3 is made up of 12 amino acids. CDR3 bases: TGTGCCAGCAGTTTACTCGGGGTTACGCAGTATTTT. Translating it yields CASSLLGVTQYF.

The chain is built from TRBV6-6 and TRBJ2-5, with D hard to call. CDR3 length: 14 residues. V was cut by 2 bases and J by 1 base, with 8 bases left in between. Germline V gene data show CDR1 as MNHNY and CDR2 as SVGAGI (reference sequence). DNA of the CDR3: TGTGCCAGCAGTTACGGGCAGTTCCAAGAGACCCAGTACTTC. Translated, it gives CASSYGQFQETQYF.

This chain joins TRBV23-1 and TRBJ1-6; TRBD1 matches 7 bases. TRBV23-1 belongs to the ORF category, with a function that is uncertain. The ends lost 1 base at V and 14 bases at J; junction bases unmatched: 14. This CDR3 is built from 16 residues. CDR3 protein: CASSQLPPHDRAALHF. The CDR3 region has the DNA TGCGCCAGCAGTCAATTACCACCCCACGACAGGGCGGCCCTCCACTTT.

The chain links TRBV4-1 to TRBJ1-5; D gene uncertain. This CDR3 region has 16 residues. The V gene's germline CDR1 is MGHRA and CDR2 YSYEKL. Trimming removed 0 bases at V and 1 base at J, with 10 bases between. The CDR3 spells CASSQDGSVSNQPQHF. CDR3 sequence (DNA): TGCGCCAGCAGCCAAGATGGGAGCGTAAGCAATCAGCCCCAGCATTTT.

This clone showed up just a few times. The chain combines TRBV5-1 with TRBJ2-1; D perhaps matches TRBD1 (6 bases). The V end lost 0 bases, the J end lost 6 bases, and 13 bases lay between the germline ends. CDR3 length: 15 residues. Germline CDR1 and CDR2: SGHRS and YFSETQ. The CDR3 DNA sequence: TGCGCCAGCAGCTTGGTCCCCAGGGGCCTCAATGAGCAGTTCTTC. It is translated as CASSLVPRGLNEQFF.

The CDR3 sequence is CASGTGRPYEQYF. The CDR3 region has the DNA TGTGCCAGCGGGACAGGGCGACCCTACGAGCAGTACTTC. The V gene is TRBV7-8, the J gene TRBJ2-7, with TRBD1 matching over 9 bases. The length of the CDR3 is 13 residues. The germline V gene encodes CDR1 SGHVS and CDR2 FQNEAQ. Trimming cost V 8 bases and J 2 bases; bases outside gene matches: 4.

The chain recombines TRBV18 with TRBJ2-7; 12 bases are a match to TRBD1. This CDR3 is 20 amino acids long. The trim removed 1 base at V and 0 bases at J, leaving 13 bases unmatched. Germline CDR1 KGHSH, CDR2 LQKENI. In DNA form, the CDR3 reads TGTGCCAGCTCACCACTATCGGGACAGGGGGCTCCTAGGAGCTCCTACGAGCAGTACTTC. Protein sequence: CASSPLSGQGAPRSSYEQYF.

The rearrangement joins TRBV3-1 (or the pseudogene TRBV3-2) to TRBJ1-1; the match to TRBD1 covers 7 bases. With V trimmed by 1 base and J by 0 bases, 5 bases remained unmatched. The CDR3 spans 16 residues. Germline-derived CDR1 and CDR2 are LGHDT and YNNKEL (reference sequence). The CDR3 reads CASSQGETGLNTEAFF. The CDR3 coding sequence is TGTGCCAGCAGCCAAGGGGAGACAGGGCTGAACACTGAAGCTTTCTTT.

The chain recombines TRBV19 with TRBJ2-2; weak D call: TRBD1 (6 bases). Trimming cost V 4 bases and J 5 bases, with 11 bases left between them. CDR3 length: 14 residues. Per germline, CDR1 LNHDA and CDR2 SQIVND (reference sequence). The CDR3 nucleotides are TGTGCCAGTAGTAGAAACAGGGAGACCGGGGAGCTGTTTTTT. Translated: CASSRNRETGELFF.

The chain joins TRBV5-1 to TRBJ2-5; 10 nucleotides match TRBD2. The length of the CDR3 is 20 residues. V shed 4 bases, J shed 3 bases, and the junction held 21 bases outside the gene matches. CDR1 is SGHRS, CDR2 YFSETQ, per germline. CDR3 amino acids: CASSASPTGSGREGEETQYF. As DNA, the CDR3 is TGCGCCAGCAGCGCGTCACCCACGGGGAGCGGGAGGGAGGGGGAAGAGACCCAGTACTTC.

The CDR3 bases are TGCGCCAGCAGCCCCCGACAGGGACCGAACACCGGGGAGCTGTTTTTT. Protein product: CASSPRQGPNTGELFF. The chain employs TRBV4-1 and TRBJ2-2, with 7 bases that match TRBD1. The CDR3 consists of 16 residues. Trimming cost V 4 bases and J 0 bases; bases outside gene matches: 5. Germline V gene sequence: CDR1 MGHRA, CDR2 YSYEKL.

The chain is built from TRBV19 and TRBJ1-3; tentatively, D is TRBD1 (5 bases). V was cut by 6 bases and J by 0 bases, with 9 bases left in between. In germline, CDR1 is LNHDA, CDR2 SQIVND (reference sequence). This CDR3 spans 14 amino acids. CDR3: CASRDSYSGNTIYF. DNA of the CDR3: TGTGCCAGTAGAGACAGCTACTCTGGAAACACCATATATTTT.

This clone was seen a few times. This sequence joins TRBV19 and TRBJ2-7; 8 bases match TRBD2. Per germline, CDR1 LNHDA and CDR2 SQIVND (reference sequence). The CDR3 contains 13 residues. The ends lost 0 bases at V and 6 bases at J; junction bases unmatched: 1. Here the CDR3 DNA reads TGTGCCAGTAGTATAGAGGCGGGGGGCGAGCAGTACTTC. It specifies CASSIEAGGEQYF.

A few counts support this clone. Other DNA sequences within the sample encode an identical CDR3. The chain has TRBV18 and TRBJ1-3; perhaps TRBD1 as D (5 bases). The CDR3 spans 14 residues. Looked up from germline, CDR1 is KGHSH and CDR2 is LQKENI. Deletions cut 3 bases from V and 2 bases from J, with 8 bases between. CDR3 nucleotide sequence: TGTGCCAGCTCACCCCAGGGTACTGGAAACACCATATATTTT. This codes for CASSPQGTGNTIYF.

The CDR3 here is CASSLWAPGASGDTQYF. The CDR3 bases are TGTGCCAGCTCACTCTGGGCGCCTGGGGCCTCTGGGGATACGCAGTATTTT. The rearrangement uses TRBV18 and TRBJ2-3; D perhaps matches TRBD1 (5 bases). This CDR3 has 17 amino acids. V gave up 4 bases and J gave up 6 bases, with 23 bases separating them. The germline CDR1 and CDR2 sequences are KGHSH and LQKENI. The whole variable domain, filled in from reference TRBV18 and TRBJ2-3, reads NAGVMQNPRHLVRRRGQEARLRCSPMKGHSHVYWYRQLPEEGLKFMVYLQKENIIDESGMPKERFSAEFPKEGPSILRIQQVVRGDSAAYFCASSLWAPGASGDTQYFGPGTRLTVL.

This clone occurred a few times. V usage is TRBV9 and J usage is TRBJ2-1; 9 nucleotides align to TRBD2. Germline V lookup: CDR1 SGDLS, CDR2 YYNGEE. The CDR3 consists of 16 residues. After removal of 4 bases from V and 1 base from J, the junction contained 6 bases not matched to a gene. The CDR3 DNA reads TGTGCCAGCAGCCGACTTAGCGGGAGTTCCTACAATGAGCAGTTCTTC. This gives the protein CASSRLSGSSYNEQFF.

The genes are TRBV24-1 and TRBJ2-5; a possible D gene is TRBD2 (6 bases). The germline V gene encodes CDR1 KGHDR and CDR2 SFDVKD. The CDR3 runs to 15 residues. The ends were cut back, 2 bases at V and 5 bases at J, with 14 bases in the middle. The CDR3 nucleotides are TGTGCCACCAGTGATTCGCGGAGAGCGGGCGAGACCCAGTACTTC. Its translation: CATSDSRRAGETQYF.